This paragraph reports one TCR beta chain. This entry comes from a study of immune characterization of retroperitoneal liposarcoma. V lost 3 bases to trimming and J lost 6 bases; unmatched junction nucleotides: 6. Germline CDR1 WNHNN, CDR2 SYGVQD (reference sequence). This CDR3 comprises 15 residues. TCRdb re-derived calls from the PCR reads in MiXCR, one entry per CDR3 protein. Of around 20,000 distinct CDR3 sequences listed, more than 35% are singletons. Sequencing input: blood. The sequence came from a male donor with retroperitoneal liposarcoma. V and J are TRBV10-1 and TRBJ2-3; TRBD2 agrees at 10 bases. CDR3 DNA sequence: TGCGCCAGCAGTGACTCTAGCGGGAGAGGTGATACGCAGTATTTT. Its protein product is CASSDSSGRGDTQYF.